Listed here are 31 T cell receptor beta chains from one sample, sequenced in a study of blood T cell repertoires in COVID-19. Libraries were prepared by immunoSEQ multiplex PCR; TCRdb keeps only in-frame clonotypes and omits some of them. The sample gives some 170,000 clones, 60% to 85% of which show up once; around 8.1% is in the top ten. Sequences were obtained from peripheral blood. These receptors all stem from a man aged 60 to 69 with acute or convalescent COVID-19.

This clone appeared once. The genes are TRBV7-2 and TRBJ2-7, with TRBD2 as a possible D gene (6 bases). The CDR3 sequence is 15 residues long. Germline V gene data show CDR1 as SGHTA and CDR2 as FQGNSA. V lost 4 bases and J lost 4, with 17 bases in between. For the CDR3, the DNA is TGTGCCAGCAGCTCTAACCCGGGGAGGTCGTACGAGCAGTACTTC. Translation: CASSSNPGRSYEQYF.

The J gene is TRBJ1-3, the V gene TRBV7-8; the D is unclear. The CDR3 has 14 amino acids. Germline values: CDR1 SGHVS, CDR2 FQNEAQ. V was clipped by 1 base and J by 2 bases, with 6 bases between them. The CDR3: CASSLGVTGNTIYF. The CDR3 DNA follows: TGTGCCAGCAGCTTAGGCGTTACTGGAAACACCATATATTTT.

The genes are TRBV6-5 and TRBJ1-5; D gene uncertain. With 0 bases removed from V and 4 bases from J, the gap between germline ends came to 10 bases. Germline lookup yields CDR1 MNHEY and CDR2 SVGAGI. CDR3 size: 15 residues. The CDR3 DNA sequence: TGTGCCAGCAGTTACTCCGGGAGCGAAAATCAGCCCCAGCATTTT. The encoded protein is CASSYSGSENQPQHF.

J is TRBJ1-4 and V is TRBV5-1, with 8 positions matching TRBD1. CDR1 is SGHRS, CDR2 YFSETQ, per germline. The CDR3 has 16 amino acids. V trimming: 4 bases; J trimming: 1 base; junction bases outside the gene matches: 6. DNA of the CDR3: TGCGCCAGCAGCATGACAGGGGTCGGAACTAATGAAAAACTGTTTTTT. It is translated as CASSMTGVGTNEKLFF.

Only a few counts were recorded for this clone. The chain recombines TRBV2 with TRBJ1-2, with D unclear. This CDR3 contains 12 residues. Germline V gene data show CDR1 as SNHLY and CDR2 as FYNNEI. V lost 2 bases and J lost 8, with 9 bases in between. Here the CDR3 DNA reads TGTGCCAGCAGTGAATTTTCGGGGGGCTACACCTTC. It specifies CASSEFSGGYTF.

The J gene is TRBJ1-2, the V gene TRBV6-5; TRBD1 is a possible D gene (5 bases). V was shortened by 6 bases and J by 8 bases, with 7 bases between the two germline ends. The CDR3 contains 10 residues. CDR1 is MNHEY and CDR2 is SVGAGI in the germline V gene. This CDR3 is CASRGGGYTF. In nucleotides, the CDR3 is TGTGCCAGCAGGGGGGGAGGCTACACCTTC.

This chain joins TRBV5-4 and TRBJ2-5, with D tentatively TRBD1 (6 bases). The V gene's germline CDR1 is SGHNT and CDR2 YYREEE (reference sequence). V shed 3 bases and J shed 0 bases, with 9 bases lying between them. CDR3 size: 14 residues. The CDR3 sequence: CASSSDSNQETQYF. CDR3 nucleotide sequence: TGTGCCAGCAGCTCGGACAGCAACCAAGAGACCCAGTACTTC.

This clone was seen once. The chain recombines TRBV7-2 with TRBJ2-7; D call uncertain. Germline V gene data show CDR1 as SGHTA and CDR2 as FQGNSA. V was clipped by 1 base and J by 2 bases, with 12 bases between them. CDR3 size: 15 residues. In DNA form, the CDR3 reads TGTGCCAGCAGCTTAGAACCCGTCGGAGCCTACGAGCAGTACTTC. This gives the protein CASSLEPVGAYEQYF.

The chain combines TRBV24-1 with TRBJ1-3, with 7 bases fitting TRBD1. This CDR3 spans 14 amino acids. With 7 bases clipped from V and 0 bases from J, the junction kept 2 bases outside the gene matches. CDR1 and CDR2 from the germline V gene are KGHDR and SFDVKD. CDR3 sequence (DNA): TGTGCCACCAGACAGGGGACCTCTGGAAACACCATATATTTT. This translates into CATRQGTSGNTIYF.

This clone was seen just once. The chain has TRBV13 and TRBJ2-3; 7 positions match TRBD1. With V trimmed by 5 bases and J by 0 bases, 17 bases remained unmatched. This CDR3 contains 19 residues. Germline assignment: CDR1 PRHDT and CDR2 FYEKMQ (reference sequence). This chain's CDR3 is CASSQQGPLLKISTDTQYF. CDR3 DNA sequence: TGTGCCAGCAGCCAACAGGGGCCGCTCCTCAAGATAAGCACAGATACGCAGTATTTT. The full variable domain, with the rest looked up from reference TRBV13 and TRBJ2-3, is AAGVIQSPRHLIKEKRETATLKCYPIPRHDTVYWYQQGPGQDPQFLISFYEKMQSDKGSIPDRFSAQQFSDYHSELNMSSLELGDSALYFCASSQQGPLLKISTDTQYFGPGTRLTVL.

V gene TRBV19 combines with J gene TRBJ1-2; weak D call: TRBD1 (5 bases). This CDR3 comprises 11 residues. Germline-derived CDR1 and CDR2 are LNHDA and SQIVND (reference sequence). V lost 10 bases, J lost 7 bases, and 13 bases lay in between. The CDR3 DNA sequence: TGTGCCACCCGAGGAGGGGCTGGCTACACCTTC. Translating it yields CATRGGAGYTF.

The DNA for the CDR3 is TGCGCCTCCTCCGAGGGGGGGACAGGGGGCGAGACCCAGTACTTC. Protein: CASSEGGTGGETQYF. V is TRBV5-1 and J is TRBJ2-5; TRBD1 matches 12 bases. The CDR3 length is 15 residues. CDR1 and CDR2 (germline): SGHRS, YFSETQ. After removal of 10 bases from V and 5 bases from J, the junction contained 12 bases not matched to a gene.

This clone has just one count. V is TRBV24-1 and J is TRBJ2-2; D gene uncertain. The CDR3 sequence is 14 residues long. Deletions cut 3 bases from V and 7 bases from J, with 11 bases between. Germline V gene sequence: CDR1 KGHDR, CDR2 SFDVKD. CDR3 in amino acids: CATSDNGSGGELFF. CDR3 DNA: TGTGCCACCAGTGATAATGGTTCGGGCGGGGAGCTGTTTTTT.

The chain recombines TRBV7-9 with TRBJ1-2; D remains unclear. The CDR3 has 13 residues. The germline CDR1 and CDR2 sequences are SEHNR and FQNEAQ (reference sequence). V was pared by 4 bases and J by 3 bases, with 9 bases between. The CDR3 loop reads CASSSAAHYGYTF. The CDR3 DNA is TGTGCCAGCAGCTCCGCGGCCCACTATGGCTACACCTTC.

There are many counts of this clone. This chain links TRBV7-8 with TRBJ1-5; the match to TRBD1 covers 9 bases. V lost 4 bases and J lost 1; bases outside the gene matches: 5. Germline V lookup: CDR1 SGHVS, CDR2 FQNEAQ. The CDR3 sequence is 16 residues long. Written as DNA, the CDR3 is TGTGCCAGCAGCTGGGACAGGGTTTCGAGCAATCAGCCCCAGCATTTT. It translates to CASSWDRVSSNQPQHF.

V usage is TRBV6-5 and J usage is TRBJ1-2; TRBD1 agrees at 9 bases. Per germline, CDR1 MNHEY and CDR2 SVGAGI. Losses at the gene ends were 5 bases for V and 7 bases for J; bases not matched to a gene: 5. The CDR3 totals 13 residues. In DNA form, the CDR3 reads TGTGCCAGCAGTATGGGGGACAGGGTTGGCTACACCTTC. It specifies CASSMGDRVGYTF.

The CDR3 DNA follows: TGCGCCAGCAGCCCTGGGGTTTCTACAGGGGGAAATGGCTACACCTTC. Encoded protein: CASSPGVSTGGNGYTF. The genes are TRBV4-3 and TRBJ1-2, with 8 bases fitting TRBD1. The V gene end was trimmed by 4 bases and the J gene end by 6 bases; junction bases not matched to a gene: 13. Germline loops: CDR1 LGHNA, CDR2 YSLEER. This CDR3 has 16 amino acids.

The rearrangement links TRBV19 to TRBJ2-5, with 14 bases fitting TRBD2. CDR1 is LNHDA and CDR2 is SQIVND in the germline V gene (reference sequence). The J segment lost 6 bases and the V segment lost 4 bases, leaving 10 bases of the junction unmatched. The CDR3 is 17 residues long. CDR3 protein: CASSTTSGGVGLKTQYF. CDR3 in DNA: TGTGCCAGTAGTACGACTAGCGGGGGGGTGGGTCTTAAGACCCAGTACTTC.

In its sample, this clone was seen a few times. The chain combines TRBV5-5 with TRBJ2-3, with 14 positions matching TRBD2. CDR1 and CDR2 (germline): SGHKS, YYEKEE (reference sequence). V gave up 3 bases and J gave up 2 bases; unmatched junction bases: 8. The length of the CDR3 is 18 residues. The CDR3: CASSSPGTSGGPTDTQYF. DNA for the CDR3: TGTGCCAGCAGCTCTCCAGGGACTAGCGGGGGCCCCACAGATACGCAGTATTTT.

The CDR3 sequence: CSVELAGDYGETQYF. The CDR3 DNA sequence: TGCAGCGTGGAACTAGCGGGGGATTATGGAGAGACCCAGTACTTC. The chain couples TRBV29-1 to TRBJ2-5, with 11 bases that match TRBD2. The CDR3 is 15 residues long. CDR1 and CDR2 (germline): SQVTM, ANQGSEA. V was pared by 6 bases and J by 4 bases, with 10 bases of the junction left unmatched.

Here the CDR3 DNA reads TGTGCCAGCAGCCAAGATCTCACAGGGTACGAGCAGTACTTC. Amino acids: CASSQDLTGYEQYF. V and J are TRBV3-1 (or the pseudogene TRBV3-2) and TRBJ2-7; a possible D gene is TRBD1 (6 bases). Germline CDR1 LGHDT, CDR2 YNNKEL (reference sequence). This CDR3 comprises 14 residues. V was pared by 0 bases and J by 4 bases, with 10 bases between.

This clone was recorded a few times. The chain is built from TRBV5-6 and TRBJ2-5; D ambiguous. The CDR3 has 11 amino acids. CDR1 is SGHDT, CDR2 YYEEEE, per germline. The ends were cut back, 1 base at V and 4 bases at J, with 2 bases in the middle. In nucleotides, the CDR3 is TGTGCCAGCAGCTTGCTAGAGACCCAGTACTTC. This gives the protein CASSLLETQYF. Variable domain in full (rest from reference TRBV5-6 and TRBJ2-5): DAGVTQSPTHLIKTRGQQVTLRCSPKSGHDTVSWYQQALGQGPQFIFQYYEEEERQRGNFPDRFSGHQFPNYSSELNVNALLLGDSALYLCASSLLETQYFGPGTRLLVL.

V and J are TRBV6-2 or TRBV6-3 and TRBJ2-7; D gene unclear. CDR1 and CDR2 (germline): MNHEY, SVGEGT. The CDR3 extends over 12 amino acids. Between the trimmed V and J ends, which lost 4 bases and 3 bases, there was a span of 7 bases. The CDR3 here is CASSLSSYEQYF. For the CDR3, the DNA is TGTGCCAGCAGTTTATCCAGCTACGAGCAGTACTTC.

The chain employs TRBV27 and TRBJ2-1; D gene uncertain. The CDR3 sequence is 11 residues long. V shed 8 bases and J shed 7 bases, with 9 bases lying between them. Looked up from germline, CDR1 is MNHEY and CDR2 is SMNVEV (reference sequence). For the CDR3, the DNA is TGTGCCAGCGGTGACTTAAATGAGCAGTTCTTC. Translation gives CASGDLNEQFF.

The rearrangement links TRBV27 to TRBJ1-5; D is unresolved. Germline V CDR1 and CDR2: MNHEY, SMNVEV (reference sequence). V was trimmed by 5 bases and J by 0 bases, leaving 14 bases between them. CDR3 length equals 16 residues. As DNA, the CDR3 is TGTGCCAGCAGTCCGGGAACATTTTATAGCAATCAGCCCCAGCATTTT. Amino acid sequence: CASSPGTFYSNQPQHF.

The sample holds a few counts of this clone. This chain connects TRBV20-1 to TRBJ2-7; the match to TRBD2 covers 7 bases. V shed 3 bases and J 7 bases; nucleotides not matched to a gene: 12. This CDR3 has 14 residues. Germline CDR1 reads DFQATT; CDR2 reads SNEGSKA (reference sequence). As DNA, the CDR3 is TGCAGTGCTAGTAGGGCGGGGGTTGATAAAGAGCAGTACTTC. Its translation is CSASRAGVDKEQYF.

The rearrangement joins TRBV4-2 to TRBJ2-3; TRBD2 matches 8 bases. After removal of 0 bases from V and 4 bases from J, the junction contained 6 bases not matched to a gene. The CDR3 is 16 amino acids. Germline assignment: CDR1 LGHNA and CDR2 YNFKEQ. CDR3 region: CASSQDRAGAADTQYF. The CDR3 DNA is TGTGCCAGCAGCCAAGATCGAGCGGGGGCGGCAGATACGCAGTATTTT.

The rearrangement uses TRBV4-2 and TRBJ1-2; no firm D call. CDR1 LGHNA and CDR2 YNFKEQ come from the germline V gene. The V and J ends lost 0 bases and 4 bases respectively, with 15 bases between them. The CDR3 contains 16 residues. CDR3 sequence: CASSQDEVGIGYGYTF. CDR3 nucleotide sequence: TGTGCCAGCAGCCAAGATGAAGTGGGCATCGGCTATGGCTACACCTTC.

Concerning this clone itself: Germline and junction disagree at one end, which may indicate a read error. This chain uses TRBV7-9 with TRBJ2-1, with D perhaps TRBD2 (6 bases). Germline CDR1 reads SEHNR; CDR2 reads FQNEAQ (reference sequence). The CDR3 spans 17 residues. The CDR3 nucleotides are TGTGCCAGCAGCTTATCGTTAGGCGGGGCGTCCTACAATGAGCAGCTCTTC. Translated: CASSLSLGGASYNEQLF.

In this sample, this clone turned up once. This chain's CDR3 is CASSLLTGGTSPLHF. CDR3 nucleotides: TGTGCCAGCAGCCTCTTGACAGGAGGAACTTCACCCCTCCACTTT. The chain carries TRBV7-2 and TRBJ1-6; D possibly corresponds to TRBD1 (6 bases). CDR1 is SGHTA and CDR2 is FQGNSA in the germline V gene. Trimming cost V 5 bases and J 9 bases, with 17 bases left between them. The CDR3 sequence is 15 residues long.

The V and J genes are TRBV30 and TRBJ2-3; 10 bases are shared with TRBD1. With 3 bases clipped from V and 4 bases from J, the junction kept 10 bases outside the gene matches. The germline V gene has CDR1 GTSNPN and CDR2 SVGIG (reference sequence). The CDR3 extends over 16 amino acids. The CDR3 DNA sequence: TGTGCCTGGAGGTTCCGGGACAGGGGTTCAGCAGATACGCAGTATTTT. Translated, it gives CAWRFRDRGSADTQYF.